The 13 T cell receptor beta chains below were found in one sample sequenced in a study of T cells of healthy individuals. One entry per CDR3 protein, called by TCRdb with MiXCR from the 5' RACE reads. This sample has over 95,000 distinct CDR3 sequences, with 15% to 20% found just once. These receptors were obtained from a human donor in good health.

The chain is built from TRBV27 and TRBJ2-5; D is unresolved. This CDR3 is 14 amino acids long. Germline V gene lookup returns CDR1 MNHEY and CDR2 SMNVEV (reference sequence). V shed 3 bases and J shed 5 bases, with 13 bases lying between them. The CDR3 loop is CASSFFDRLETQYF. In DNA, the CDR3 is TGTGCCAGCAGTTTTTTTGATAGATTGGAGACCCAGTACTTC.

The rearrangement joins TRBV5-1 to TRBJ2-5; a weak D match, TRBD2 (6 bases). The V end lost 5 bases, the J end lost 1 base, and 18 bases lay between the germline ends. The germline CDR1 and CDR2 sequences are SGHRS and YFSETQ. The CDR3 spans 16 residues. The CDR3 DNA follows: TGCGCCAGCAGGGATCGGAGCGGGTCAACCCAAGAGACCCAGTACTTC. This translates into CASRDRSGSTQETQYF.

This clonotype was picked up a small number of times. This rearrangement joins TRBV20-1 to TRBJ2-1; D may be TRBD1 (6 bases). From germline, CDR1 is DFQATT and CDR2 SNEGSKA (reference sequence). V lost 3 bases and J 7 bases, leaving 10 bases between the germline ends. This CDR3 is 12 amino acids long. CDR3 residues: CSASGQGNEQFF. CDR3 coding DNA: TGCAGTGCTAGCGGGCAGGGGAATGAGCAGTTCTTC.

A few counts support this clonotype. CDR3 in amino acids: CASSSNIRTANTGELFF. The CDR3 nucleotides read TGCGCCAGCAGCTCCAATATTAGGACAGCGAACACCGGGGAGCTGTTTTTT. The chain uses TRBV5-1 and TRBJ2-2; TRBD1 is a possible D gene (6 bases). CDR1 and CDR2 from the germline V gene are SGHRS and YFSETQ. V lost 3 bases and J lost 0, with 15 bases in between. This CDR3 is 17 amino acids long. The full variable domain, its missing parts supplied by reference TRBV5-1 and TRBJ2-2, is KAGVTQTPRYLIKTRGQQVTLSCSPISGHRSVSWYQQTPGQGLQFLFEYFSETQRNKGNFPGRFSGRQFSNSRSEMNVSTLELGDSALYLCASSSNIRTANTGELFFGEGSRLTVL.

This clonotype was observed at least ten times. The chain couples TRBV24-1 to TRBJ2-7, with 7 bases aligning to TRBD1. CDR1 and CDR2 from the germline V gene are KGHDR and SFDVKD. The CDR3 totals 15 residues. The V and J ends lost 4 bases and 3 bases, in that order; junction bases with no gene match: 8. The CDR3 loop is CATSDSRQGHYEQYF. In DNA, the CDR3 is TGTGCCACCAGTGACTCGAGACAGGGCCACTACGAGCAGTACTTC.

This chain links TRBV6-6 with TRBJ2-5, with unresolved D. This CDR3 has 16 amino acids. V was cut by 2 bases and J by 7 bases, with 20 bases left in between. The germline V gene encodes CDR1 MNHNY and CDR2 SVGAGI (reference sequence). The CDR3 DNA is TGTGCCAGCAGTTACCCCATAAGGACCGAGTGGGTGACCCAGTACTTC. Its protein product is CASSYPIRTEWVTQYF.

Only a few counts were recorded for this clonotype. This chain joins TRBV30 and TRBJ1-1, with D unclear. V lost 5 bases, J lost 4 bases, and 8 bases lay in between. CDR1 and CDR2 (germline): GTSNPN, SVGIG (reference sequence). The CDR3 is made up of 11 amino acids. CDR3 residues: CAWDRATEAFF. DNA of the CDR3: TGTGCCTGGGACCGCGCCACTGAAGCTTTCTTT.

This clonotype occurred many times. The chain joins TRBV7-9 to TRBJ1-1; 7 positions agree with TRBD1. This CDR3 region has 13 residues. The germline gives CDR1 SEHNR, CDR2 FQNEAQ (reference sequence). The V segment lost 4 bases and the J segment 4 bases; nucleotides outside the gene matches: 3. The CDR3 nucleotides are TGTGCCAGCAGCTGGACAGGATCCACTGAAGCTTTCTTT. As protein: CASSWTGSTEAFF.

This clonotype was observed at least ten times. The chain links TRBV5-1 to TRBJ1-2, with 7 positions matching TRBD1. V trimming: 7 bases; J trimming: 8 bases; junction bases outside the gene matches: 5. Germline CDR1 SGHRS, CDR2 YFSETQ. The CDR3 is 11 amino acids. In DNA, the CDR3 is TGCGCCAGCCGTCAGGGGGGAGGCTACACCTTC. This gives the protein CASRQGGGYTF.

This clonotype was seen many times. The CDR3 DNA reads TGCGCCAGCAGCCCGGGCGAGTATAGCAATCAGCCCCAGCATTTT. Translated: CASSPGEYSNQPQHF. The chain combines TRBV4-1 with TRBJ1-5, with D uncertain. Germline V gene lookup returns CDR1 MGHRA and CDR2 YSYEKL. The CDR3 length is 15 residues. Trimming stripped 4 bases from V and 0 bases from J, with 10 bases between.

This chain links TRBV2 with TRBJ2-1, with 8 bases fitting TRBD2. V shed 5 bases and J 8 bases; nucleotides not matched to a gene: 2. CDR1 is SNHLY, CDR2 FYNNEI, per germline. The CDR3 length is 12 residues. The CDR3 protein is CASSSSGYEQFF. In DNA form, the CDR3 reads TGTGCCAGCAGTTCTAGCGGGTATGAGCAGTTCTTC. The full variable domain, completed using reference TRBV2 and TRBJ2-1, is EPEVTQTPSHQVTQMGQEVILRCVPISNHLYFYWYRQILGQKVEFLVSFYNNEISEKSEIFDDQFSVERPDGSNFTLKIRSTKLEDSAMYFCASSSSGYEQFFGPGTRLTVL.

This clonotype was detected ten times or more. The V and J genes are TRBV20-1 and TRBJ2-7; 8 nucleotides match TRBD2. The CDR3 contains 14 residues. Trimming took 0 bases from V and 2 from J; bases not matched to a gene: 3. Germline V CDR1 and CDR2: DFQATT, SNEGSKA (reference sequence). This chain's CDR3 is CSARDMRGAYEQYF. CDR3 in DNA: TGCAGTGCTAGAGATATGCGGGGGGCCTACGAGCAGTACTTC.

Note on this clonotype: The junction and the germline gene differ at one end; a read error may be behind it. The genes are TRBV5-1 and TRBJ1-2; no definite D call. The CDR3 runs to 14 residues. Germline V gives CDR1 SGHRS, CDR2 YFSETQ. The CDR3 DNA reads as TGCGCCAGCAGCTTGTCCGGGAATAACTATGGCCACACCTTC. It specifies CASSLSGNNYGHTF.